The rows below give T cell receptor beta chains drawn from one sample of a study of human T cells and chemical hapten exposure. TCRdb re-called the RACE reads through MiXCR, storing one row per CDR3 protein. The sample has over 300,000 distinct CDR3 sequences; roughly 4.6% are singletons. The sample was whole blood, taken in connection with sensitization to the hapten diphenylcyclopropenone (DPC). These receptors were collected from a woman between 45 and 60 years old with alopecia areata. Some clones in this sample may be carry-over from other donors' samples. Each CDR3 is given with its conserved first and last residue. D genes are given only for firm matches. The size of a clone is reported for some rows only, either as once, few or many, or as a class for expanded clones.

few | TRBJ2-5 | TRBD2 | TRBV10-3 | CAISGTSGLAFAQYF | TGTGCCATCAGCGGGACTAGCGGGCTCGCATTTGCCCAGTACTTC
- | TRBJ2-1 | TRBD2 | TRBV6-6 | CASSLSTSGSADEQFF | TGTGCCAGCAGTCTTTCGACTAGCGGGAGTGCCGATGAGCAGTTCTTC
many | TRBJ1-2 | TRBD1 | TRBV18 | CASSPDRGTNYGYTF | TGTGCCAGCTCACCCGACAGGGGAACTAACTATGGCTACACCTTC
many | TRBJ1-2 | - | TRBV12-3/TRBV12-4 | CASSLARIYYGYTF | TGTGCCAGCAGTTTGGCCAGGATCTACTATGGCTACACCTTC
many | TRBJ2-5 | TRBD2 | TRBV4-1 | CASSLSGGAAETQYF | TGCGCCAGCAGCCTTAGCGGGGGGGCCGCAGAGACCCAGTACTTC
- | TRBJ2-2 | TRBD2 | TRBV6-4 | CASSELAGGAGELFF | TGTGCCAGCAGTGAATTAGCGGGAGGTGCCGGGGAGCTGTTTTTT
few | TRBJ1-2 | - | TRBV12-3/TRBV12-4 | CASSLGGFGGYGYTF | TGTGCCAGCAGTTTAGGGGGATTTGGAGGCTATGGCTACACCTTC
few | TRBJ1-5 | - | TRBV20-1 | CSARKGGNNQPQHF | TGCAGTGCTAGAAAGGGTGGCAACAATCAGCCCCAGCATTTT
many | TRBJ2-4 | - | TRBV29-1 | CSVLPTGVAKNIQYF | TGCAGCGTGCTTCCCACAGGAGTAGCCAAAAACATTCAGTACTTC
- | TRBJ1-1 | - | TRBV3-1 | CASSQGFYTEAFF | TGTGCCAGCAGCCAGGGGTTCTACACTGAAGCTTTCTTT
many | TRBJ1-5 | - | TRBV27 | CASSLSARNSNQPQHF | TGTGCCAGCAGTTTATCGGCCAGGAATAGCAATCAGCCCCAGCATTTT
- | TRBJ2-1 | - | TRBV7-2 | CASSSLPLRGRGGEQFF | TGTGCCAGCAGCTCCCTCCCACTAAGGGGACGGGGAGGTGAGCAGTTCTTC
many | TRBJ2-3 | - | TRBV7-2 | CASSLGATGDTQYF | TGTGCCAGCAGCTTAGGGGCGACGGGGGATACGCAGTATTTT
many | TRBJ2-7 | - | TRBV28 | CASSAVEDEQYF | TGTGCCAGCAGTGCTGTGGAGGACGAGCAGTACTTC
many | TRBJ2-7 | - | TRBV20-1 | CSARDVGQASYEQYF | TGCAGTGCTAGAGACGTTGGTCAGGCCTCCTACGAGCAGTACTTC
- | TRBJ2-7 | - | TRBV9 | CASSAVGSSSYEQYF | TGTGCCAGCAGCGCCGTCGGGAGTTCGTCCTACGAGCAGTACTTC
once | TRBJ1-2 | - | TRBV29-1 | CSVFDGYNYGYTF | TGCAGCGTTTTTGACGGTTATAACTATGGCTACACCTTC
many | TRBJ2-3 | TRBD1 | TRBV7-2 | CASSYRGRGTDTQYF | TGTGCCAGCAGCTACAGGGGGCGCGGCACAGATACGCAGTATTTT
few | TRBJ2-1 | TRBD1 | TRBV19 | CASTLGTGPYNEQFF | TGTGCCAGTACCCTAGGGACAGGGCCCTACAATGAGCAGTTCTTC
few | TRBJ1-2 | - | TRBV7-3 | CASSLTGGSNYGYTF | TGTGCCAGCAGCTTAACGGGGGGCAGTAACTATGGCTACACCTTC
many | TRBJ1-1 | - | TRBV29-1 | CSGGTEAFF | TGCAGCGGGGGGACTGAAGCTTTCTTT
many | TRBJ2-3 | TRBD2 | TRBV29-1 | CSVGSSGTFGDTQYF | TGCAGCGTTGGGTCTAGCGGGACTTTTGGAGATACGCAGTATTTT
- | TRBJ1-5 | - | TRBV6-6 | CASSSDGVLGQPQHF | TGTGCCAGCAGTTCCGACGGGGTTCTGGGGCAGCCCCAGCATTTT
many | TRBJ2-5 | - | TRBV5-1 | CASSIGGSPGETQYF | TGCGCCAGCAGCATTGGGGGCAGTCCCGGGGAGACCCAGTACTTC
few | TRBJ1-4 | - | TRBV12-3/TRBV12-4 | CASTQGEKLFF | TGTGCCAGCACGCAGGGTGAAAAACTGTTTTTT
many | TRBJ2-3 | - | TRBV10-3 | CAISGPDTQYF | TGTGCCATCAGCGGGCCAGATACGCAGTATTTT
few | TRBJ2-2 | TRBD2 | TRBV6-2/TRBV6-3 | CASSYLAGGRNGELFF | TGTGCCAGCAGTTACCTAGCGGGAGGGCGGAACGGGGAGCTGTTTTTT
- | TRBJ1-2 | TRBD1 | TRBV6-5 | CASSYSYRGGGYTF | TGTGCCAGCAGTTACTCGTACAGGGGAGGTGGCTACACCTTC
many | TRBJ1-6 | TRBD1 | TRBV6-6 | CASRPQGASYNSPLHF | TGTGCCAGCAGGCCACAGGGGGCTTCCTATAATTCACCCCTCCACTTT
many | TRBJ1-1 | TRBD1 | TRBV20-1 | CSARPVTGQNTEAFF | TGCAGTGCTAGACCCGTGACAGGGCAGAACACTGAAGCTTTCTTT
few | TRBJ2-5 | - | TRBV21-1 | CASSNGQPIVTQYF | TGTGCCAGCAGCAACGGACAGCCGATTGTGACCCAGTACTTC
few | TRBJ1-4 | - | TRBV6-6 | CASSKPIGSTNEKLFF | TGTGCCAGCAGTAAACCCATCGGTTCAACTAATGAAAAACTGTTTTTT
many | TRBJ1-2 | - | TRBV20-1 | CSAPLQDNYGYTF | TGCAGTGCCCCGCTTCAAGATAACTATGGCTACACCTTC
- | TRBJ2-2 | - | TRBV6-5 | CASSYSPTSPGGLFF | TGTGCCAGCAGTTACTCGCCCACCTCCCCCGGGGGTCTGTTTTTT
many | TRBJ2-6 | - | TRBV7-3 | CASSVTGSYSGANVLTF | TGTGCCAGCAGCGTCACAGGGTCCTACTCTGGGGCCAACGTCCTGACTTTC
many | TRBJ2-7 | TRBD1 | TRBV6-5 | CASSFGQGAGEQYF | TGTGCCAGCAGTTTCGGACAGGGGGCGGGCGAGCAGTACTTC
few | TRBJ2-7 | - | TRBV20-1 | CSATNRGSASYEQYF | TGCAGTGCTACCAATCGAGGGAGTGCTTCCTACGAGCAGTACTTC
- | TRBJ1-5 | - | TRBV12-3/TRBV12-4 | CASSFGRGQHF | TGTGCCAGCAGTTTCGGACGGGGACAGCATTTT
many | TRBJ1-3 | - | TRBV5-1 | CASSLRSDTTFSGNTIYF | TGCGCCAGCAGCTTGAGATCGGACACTACCTTCTCTGGAAACACCATATATTTT
- | TRBJ2-3 | - | TRBV29-1 | CSVESSQLGTQYF | TGCAGCGTTGAATCGAGTCAGTTAGGTACGCAGTATTTT
- | TRBJ2-7 | TRBD1 | TRBV5-6 | CASSAAGQGVSYEQYF | TGTGCCAGCAGCGCGGCGGGACAGGGGGTCTCCTACGAGCAGTACTTC
many | TRBJ2-3 | - | TRBV12-3/TRBV12-4 | CASSPGEGVVDTQYF | TGTGCCAGCAGTCCCGGCGAGGGGGTCGTAGATACGCAGTATTTT
many | TRBJ1-2 | - | TRBV19 | CASTKGQKYGYTF | TGTGCCAGTACCAAGGGGCAGAAATATGGCTACACCTTC
many | TRBJ1-1 | - | TRBV29-1 | CSVQGPGRQNTEAFF | TGCAGCGTTCAGGGACCGGGACGGCAAAACACTGAAGCTTTCTTT
- | TRBJ1-1 | - | TRBV18 | CASSRPLQGNTEAFF | TGTGCCAGCTCACGACCTTTACAGGGTAACACTGAAGCTTTCTTT
few | TRBJ2-2 | - | TRBV6-2/TRBV6-3 | CASSLAPYTGELFF | TGTGCCAGCAGTCTAGCGCCTTACACCGGGGAGCTGTTTTTT
- | TRBJ1-6 | TRBD1 | TRBV6-5 | CASSSTGSNSPLHF | TGTGCCAGCAGTTCGACAGGGAGTAATTCACCCCTCCACTTT
many | TRBJ2-1 | TRBD2 | TRBV12-3/TRBV12-4 | CASSLGGRGSYNEQFF | TGTGCCAGCAGTTTAGGCGGGAGAGGGTCCTACAATGAGCAGTTCTTC
- | TRBJ2-3 | TRBD2 | TRBV20-1 | CSARDPASGRTDTQYF | TGCAGTGCTAGAGATCCTGCTAGCGGTAGAACAGATACGCAGTATTTT
- | TRBJ1-1 | - | TRBV4-1 | CASSFGPHTEAFF | TGCGCCAGCAGTTTCGGTCCTCACACTGAAGCTTTCTTT
many | TRBJ2-3 | - | TRBV6-2/TRBV6-3 | CASIEERHRGDTQYF | TGTGCCAGCATCGAAGAGAGACACCGGGGAGATACGCAGTATTTT
- | TRBJ1-3 | - | TRBV10-3 | CAIRLPSNTIYF | TGTGCCATCAGGCTGCCCTCAAACACCATATATTTT
- | TRBJ1-2 | TRBD1 | TRBV6-1 | CASSEWGTGIEGYTF | TGTGCCAGCAGTGAATGGGGGACAGGGATCGAGGGCTACACCTTC
many | TRBJ2-3 | - | TRBV7-2 | CASSLAGGHSDTQYF | TGTGCCAGCAGCTTAGCGGGGGGGCATTCAGATACGCAGTATTTT